The 20 T cell receptor beta chains in this list originate from one sample, sequenced in a study of glioma-infiltrating T cells after dendritic cell vaccination. As for time point: after dendritic cell vaccination, including at tumor progression/relapse. Sequencing used immunoSEQ multiplex PCR; TCRdb keeps in-frame clones, though not all of them. This table has 90,000 to 110,000 clones, roughly 89% appearing once. The sequences come from blood, collected after dendritic cell vaccination. The receptors originated from a human donor with glioblastoma.

This clone has only one observation. The chain uses TRBV30 and TRBJ2-2; the match to TRBD1 covers 7 bases. The germline gives CDR1 GTSNPN, CDR2 SVGIG (reference sequence). The CDR3 covers 16 residues. J lost 0 bases, V lost 3 bases, and 7 bases had no gene match. The CDR3 here is CAWRLIGTANTGELFF. As DNA, the CDR3 is TGTGCCTGGAGACTCATCGGGACAGCGAACACCGGGGAGCTGTTTTTT.

This clone was counted between two and nine times. The chain combines TRBV7-8 with TRBJ2-1; perhaps TRBD2 as D (6 bases). CDR3 length: 13 residues. Germline V gene sequence: CDR1 SGHVS, CDR2 FQNEAQ. V lost 5 bases, J lost 6 bases, and 11 bases lay in between. The chain's CDR3 is CASSTSSGNEQFF. Here the CDR3 DNA reads TGTGCCAGCAGCACCAGTAGCGGCAATGAGCAGTTCTTC.

This rearrangement joins TRBV25-1 to TRBJ1-4, with 12 bases lining up with TRBD1. The CDR3 runs to 15 residues. The V segment lost 8 bases and the J segment 3 bases; nucleotides outside the gene matches: 4. Germline V gives CDR1 MGHDK, CDR2 SYGVNS. The CDR3 sequence: CASGTGGLANEKLFF. The CDR3 region has the DNA TGTGCCAGCGGGACAGGGGGCTTAGCTAATGAAAAACTGTTTTTT. The variable domain in full, completed from reference TRBV25-1 and TRBJ1-4, reads EADIYQTPRYLVIGTGKKITLECSQTMGHDKMYWYQQDPGMELHLIHYSYGVNSTEKGDLSSESTVSRIRTEHFPLTLESARPSHTSQYLCASGTGGLANEKLFFGSGTQLSVL.

This sequence joins TRBV25-1 and TRBJ1-5; D is ambiguous. There are 15 residues in the CDR3. Trimming removed 6 bases at V and 4 bases at J, with 16 bases between. Germline V gene data show CDR1 as MGHDK and CDR2 as SYGVNS. CDR3 protein: CASSHSKQNNQPQHF. Here the CDR3 DNA reads TGTGCCAGCAGCCACTCTAAACAGAATAATCAGCCCCAGCATTTT. Drawing the rest from reference TRBV25-1 and TRBJ1-5, the complete variable domain is EADIYQTPRYLVIGTGKKITLECSQTMGHDKMYWYQQDPGMELHLIHYSYGVNSTEKGDLSSESTVSRIRTEHFPLTLESARPSHTSQYLCASSHSKQNNQPQHFGDGTRLSIL.

The chain links TRBV5-1 to TRBJ1-2; TRBD1 matches at 8 bases. This CDR3 contains 15 residues. J lost 0 bases, V lost 3 bases, and 4 bases had no gene match. Germline V lookup: CDR1 SGHRS, CDR2 YFSETQ. The DNA for the CDR3 is TGCGCCAGCAGCTCAGGGACAGGTACTAACTATGGCTACACCTTC. It translates to CASSSGTGTNYGYTF.

This chain uses TRBV21-1 with TRBJ2-5; whether TRBD1, the table's D call, matches the DNA was not checked. TRBV21-1 is described as a pseudogene. The CDR3 runs 14 residues. This chain's CDR3 is CASSNLSRDPEQYF. CDR3 sequence (DNA): TGTGCCAGCAGCAATTTGTCCAGGGATCCAGAGCAGTACTTC.

The chain couples TRBV28 to TRBJ1-5, with TRBD1 matching 10 bases. Germline CDR1 and CDR2: MDHEN and SYDVKM. With V trimmed by 5 bases and J by 7 bases, 11 bases remained unmatched. The length of the CDR3 is 16 residues. CDR3 sequence (DNA): TGTGCCAGCAGTCCGGGACAGGGGATAGCCTACCAGCCCCAGCATTTT. Translating it yields CASSPGQGIAYQPQHF. Drawing the rest from reference TRBV28 and TRBJ1-5, the complete variable domain is DVKVTQSSRYLVKRTGEKVFLECVQDMDHENMFWYRQDPGLGLRLIYFSYDVKMKEKGDIPEGYSVSREKKERFSLILESASTNQTSMYLCASSPGQGIAYQPQHFGDGTRLSIL.

Turning to this clone: One end of the junction does not line up with germline, which may come from a read error. V gene TRBV7-7 combines with J gene TRBJ2-2; tentative D call: TRBD2 (5 bases). Per germline, CDR1 SSHAT and CDR2 FNYEAQ (reference sequence). The CDR3 covers 13 residues. The CDR3, as DNA: TGTGCTAGCAGCTTCAGAGGGCCCGGGGAGCTGTTTTTT. Its translation is CASSFRGPGELFF.

The V call is TRBV6-1, the J call TRBJ1-5, with a tentative D call TRBD1 (6 bases). The V gene's germline CDR1 is MNHNS and CDR2 SASEGT. The CDR3 is 15 residues long. V gave up 5 bases and J gave up 3 bases, with 14 bases separating them. CDR3 bases: TGTGCCAGCAGTCTAGACGGGACAAACAATCAGCCCCAGCATTTT. Protein: CASSLDGTNNQPQHF.

A single count supports this clone. This chain connects TRBV10-1 to TRBJ2-3; 9 bases map to TRBD2. The trim removed 3 bases at V and 1 base at J, leaving 14 bases unmatched. Germline V gene sequence: CDR1 WNHNN, CDR2 SYGVQD (reference sequence). The CDR3 spans 19 residues. The CDR3 here is CASSEFGLAGVSGTDTQYF. CDR3 in DNA: TGCGCCAGCAGTGAATTTGGATTAGCGGGAGTTTCCGGCACAGATACGCAGTATTTT.

V usage is TRBV5-4 and J usage is TRBJ2-1, with TRBD2 matching over 9 bases. V lost 0 bases and J lost 9; bases outside the gene matches: 4. The CDR3 totals 14 residues. Germline CDR1 and CDR2: SGHNT and YYREEE (reference sequence). This chain's CDR3 is CASSLGGRAVEQFF. CDR3 DNA sequence: TGTGCCAGCAGCTTGGGCGGGAGGGCCGTTGAGCAGTTCTTC.

The chain carries TRBV19 and TRBJ2-2, with TRBD2 matching 8 bases. Germline-derived CDR1 and CDR2 are LNHDA and SQIVND (reference sequence). This CDR3 has 14 residues. The junction had 10 bases not matched to a gene; V was cut back by 10 bases and J by 6 bases. The DNA for the CDR3 is TGTGCCACAGCCCCATTCGGGAGGGCCGGGGAGCTGTTTTTT. Amino acid sequence: CATAPFGRAGELFF.

This chain connects TRBV12-2 to TRBJ2-1; the D segment call TRBD2 is taken from the table without a DNA check. TRBV12-2 is assigned pseudogene status. This CDR3 region has 15 residues. The CDR3 region has the DNA TGTGCAAGTCGCTTCTTCGCGGGAGCCAATGGTGAGCAGTTCTTC. Protein sequence: CASRFFAGANGEQFF.

V gene TRBV9 combines with J gene TRBJ1-1; D is perhaps TRBD1 (6 bases). The CDR3 is made up of 16 amino acids. V was trimmed by 4 bases and J by 2 bases, leaving 18 bases between them. Germline CDR1 and CDR2: SGDLS and YYNGEE. As DNA, the CDR3 is TGTGCCAGCAGCTCCGGGGAGGGGGGCGGTAACACTGAAGCTTTCTTT. Translating gives CASSSGEGGGNTEAFF.

This clone was counted a single time. The chain combines TRBV5-5 with TRBJ1-2, with D maybe TRBD1 (5 bases). The CDR3 length is 13 residues. Trimming left V 0 bases short and J 3 bases short, with 6 bases between. The germline V gene has CDR1 SGHKS and CDR2 YYEKEE (reference sequence). DNA for the CDR3: TGTGCCAGCAGCTTGGCACAGGACTATGGCTACACCTTC. This gives the protein CASSLAQDYGYTF.

CDR3 protein: CASRTFGLATDTQYF. In DNA, the CDR3 is TGTGCAAGTCGCACATTTGGACTAGCCACAGATACGCAGTATTTT. This chain uses TRBV12-2 with TRBJ2-3; the D call of TRBD2 is as the table states it, not checked on the DNA. TRBV12-2 is termed a pseudogene. The CDR3 is made up of 15 amino acids.

This clone was detected once. CDR3 region: CASSPGSAGGYTF. The CDR3 nucleotides read TGTGCCAGCAGCCCTGGCTCGGCAGGTGGCTACACCTTC. V usage is TRBV9 and J usage is TRBJ1-2; D is undetermined. V lost 4 bases, J lost 7 bases, and 14 bases lay in between. CDR3 size: 13 residues. Per the germline V gene, CDR1 is SGDLS and CDR2 is YYNGEE.

CDR3 region: CSVTGTANQESSGNTIYF. The CDR3 DNA follows: TGCAGCGTGACCGGGACAGCGAATCAAGAGAGCTCTGGAAACACCATATATTTT. The chain couples TRBV29-1 to TRBJ1-3; 7 bases map to TRBD1. The CDR3 is 18 amino acids. CDR1 SQVTM and CDR2 ANQGSEA come from the germline V gene. The junction had 17 bases not matched to a gene; V was cut back by 6 bases and J by 0 bases.

The rearrangement links TRBV2 to TRBJ2-3; D ambiguous. The CDR3 is 12 residues long. Trimming removed 6 bases from V and 6 bases from J, with 10 bases in between. Germline V gives CDR1 SNHLY, CDR2 FYNNEI. CDR3 in amino acids: CASRSLGDTQYF. The CDR3 coding sequence is TGTGCCAGCAGATCACTCGGGGATACGCAGTATTTT.

The sample holds one count of this clone. The rearrangement uses TRBV5-1 and TRBJ1-1; 7 bases agree with TRBD1. The germline gives CDR1 SGHRS, CDR2 YFSETQ. The trim removed 0 bases at V and 4 bases at J, leaving 3 bases unmatched. This CDR3 comprises 14 residues. This CDR3 is CASSLETGSTEAFF. In DNA, the CDR3 is TGCGCCAGCAGCTTGGAGACAGGGTCCACTGAAGCTTTCTTT.